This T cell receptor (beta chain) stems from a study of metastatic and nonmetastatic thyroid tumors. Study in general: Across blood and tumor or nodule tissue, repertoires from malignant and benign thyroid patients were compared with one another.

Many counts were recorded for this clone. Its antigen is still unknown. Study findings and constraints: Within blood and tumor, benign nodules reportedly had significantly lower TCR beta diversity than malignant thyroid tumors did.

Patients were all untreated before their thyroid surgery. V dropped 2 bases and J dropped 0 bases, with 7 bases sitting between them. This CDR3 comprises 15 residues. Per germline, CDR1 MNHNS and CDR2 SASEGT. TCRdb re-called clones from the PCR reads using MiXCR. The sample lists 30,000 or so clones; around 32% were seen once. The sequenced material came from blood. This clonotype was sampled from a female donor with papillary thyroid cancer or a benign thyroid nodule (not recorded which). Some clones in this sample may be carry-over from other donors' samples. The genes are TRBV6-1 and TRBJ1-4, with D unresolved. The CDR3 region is CASSELAATNEKLFF. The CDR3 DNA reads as TGTGCCAGCAGTGAACTGGCAGCAACTAATGAAAAACTGTTTTTT.